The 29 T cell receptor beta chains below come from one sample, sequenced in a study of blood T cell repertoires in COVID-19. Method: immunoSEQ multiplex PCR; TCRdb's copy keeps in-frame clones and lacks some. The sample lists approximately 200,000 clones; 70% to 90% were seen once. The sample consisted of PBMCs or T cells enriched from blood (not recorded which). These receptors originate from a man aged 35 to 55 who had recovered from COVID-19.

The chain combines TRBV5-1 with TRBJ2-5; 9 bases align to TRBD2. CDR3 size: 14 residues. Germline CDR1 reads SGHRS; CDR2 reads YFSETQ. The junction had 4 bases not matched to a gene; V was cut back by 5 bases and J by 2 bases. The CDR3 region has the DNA TGCGCCAGCAGACTAGCGGGCGGGCAAGAGACCCAGTACTTC. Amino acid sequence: CASRLAGGQETQYF.

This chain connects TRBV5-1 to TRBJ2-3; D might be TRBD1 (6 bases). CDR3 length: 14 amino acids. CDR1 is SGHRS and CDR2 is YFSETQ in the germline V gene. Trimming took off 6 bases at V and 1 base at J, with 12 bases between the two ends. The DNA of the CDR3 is TGCGCCAGCAACACAGGGCCTCGCACAGATACGCAGTATTTT. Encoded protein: CASNTGPRTDTQYF.

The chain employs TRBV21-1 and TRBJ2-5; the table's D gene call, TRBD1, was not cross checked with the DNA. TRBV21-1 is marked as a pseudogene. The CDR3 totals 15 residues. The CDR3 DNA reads TGTGCCAGCAGCAATTTGGACGGACAGAAAGAGACCCAGTACTTC. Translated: CASSNLDGQKETQYF.

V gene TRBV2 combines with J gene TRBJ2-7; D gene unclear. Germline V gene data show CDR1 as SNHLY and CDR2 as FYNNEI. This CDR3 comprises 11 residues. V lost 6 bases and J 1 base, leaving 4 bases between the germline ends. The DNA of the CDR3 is TGTGCCAGCAGACAGTCCTACGAGCAGTACTTC. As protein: CASRQSYEQYF.

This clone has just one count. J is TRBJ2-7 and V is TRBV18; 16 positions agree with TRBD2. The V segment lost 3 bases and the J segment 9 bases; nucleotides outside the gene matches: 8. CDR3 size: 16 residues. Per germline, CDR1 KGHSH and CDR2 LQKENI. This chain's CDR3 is CASSPEGTSGRAAQYF. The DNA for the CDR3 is TGTGCCAGCTCACCGGAAGGGACTAGCGGGAGGGCCGCGCAGTACTTC.

In DNA, the CDR3 is TGTGCCAGCAGCCAAGACCCGACAGGAGATAGCTCCTATAATTCACCCCTCCACTTT. Amino acids: CASSQDPTGDSSYNSPLHF. V and J are TRBV3-1 (or the pseudogene TRBV3-2) and TRBJ1-6, with TRBD1 as a possible D gene (6 bases). The V gene's germline CDR1 is LGHDT and CDR2 YNNKEL (reference sequence). Trimming cost V 0 bases and J 0 bases, with 15 bases left between them. The CDR3 runs to 19 residues.

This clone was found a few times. The DNA of the CDR3 is TGTGCCAGCAGCCAGAGACAGGGGGGCACCTACGAGCAGTACTTC. Translated: CASSQRQGGTYEQYF. The rearrangement links TRBV7-2 to TRBJ2-7, with TRBD1 identical over 9 bases. Looked up from germline, CDR1 is SGHTA and CDR2 is FQGNSA. This CDR3 is 15 amino acids long. The junction had 7 bases not matched to a gene; V was cut back by 5 bases and J by 2 bases.

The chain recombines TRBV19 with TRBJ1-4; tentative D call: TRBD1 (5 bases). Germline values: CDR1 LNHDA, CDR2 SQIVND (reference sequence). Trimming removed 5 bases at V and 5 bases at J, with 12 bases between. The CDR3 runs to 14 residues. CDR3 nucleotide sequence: TGTGCCAGTAGTCCGACAGTTCTAAATGAAAAACTGTTTTTT. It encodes CASSPTVLNEKLFF.

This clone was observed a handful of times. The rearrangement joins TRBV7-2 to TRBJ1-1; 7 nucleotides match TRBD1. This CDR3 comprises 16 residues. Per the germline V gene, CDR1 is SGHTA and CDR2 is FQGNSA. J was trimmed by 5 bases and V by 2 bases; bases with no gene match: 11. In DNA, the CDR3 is TGTGCCAGCAGCTTAAGGGACAGCGCACGCGGAACTGAAGCTTTCTTT. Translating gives CASSLRDSARGTEAFF.

CDR3 sequence reads: CASSLWTALGSPLHF. The CDR3 DNA reads as TGCGCCAGCAGCTTGTGGACAGCCCTCGGTTCACCCCTCCACTTT. The chain combines TRBV5-1 with TRBJ1-6; a possible D gene is TRBD1 (6 bases). The CDR3 extends over 15 amino acids. Between the trimmed V and J ends, which lost 1 base and 9 bases, there was a span of 14 bases. Germline V lookup: CDR1 SGHRS, CDR2 YFSETQ.

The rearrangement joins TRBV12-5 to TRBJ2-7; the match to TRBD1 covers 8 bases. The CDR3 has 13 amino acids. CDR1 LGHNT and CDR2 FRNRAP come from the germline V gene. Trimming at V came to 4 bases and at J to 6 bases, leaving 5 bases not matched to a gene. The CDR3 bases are TGTGCTAGTGGTTCGACAGGGGAAGGCGAGCAGTACTTC. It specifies CASGSTGEGEQYF. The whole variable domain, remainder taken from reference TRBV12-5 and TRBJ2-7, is DARVTQTPRHKVTEMGQEVTMRCQPILGHNTVFWYRQTMMQGLELLAYFRNRAPLDDSGMPKDRFSAEMPDATLATLKIQPSEPRDSAVYFCASGSTGEGEQYFGPGTRLTVT.

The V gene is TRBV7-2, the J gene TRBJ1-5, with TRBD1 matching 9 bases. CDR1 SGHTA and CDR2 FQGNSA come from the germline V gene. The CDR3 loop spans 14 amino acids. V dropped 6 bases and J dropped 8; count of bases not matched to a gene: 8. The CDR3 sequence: CASSKGTGHEPQHF. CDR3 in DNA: TGTGCCAGCAGTAAAGGGACAGGGCATGAGCCCCAGCATTTT.

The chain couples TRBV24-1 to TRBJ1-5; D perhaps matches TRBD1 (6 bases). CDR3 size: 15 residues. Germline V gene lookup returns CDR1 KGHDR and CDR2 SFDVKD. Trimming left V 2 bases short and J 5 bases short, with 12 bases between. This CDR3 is CATSDSSRGDQPQHF. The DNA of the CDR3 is TGTGCCACCAGTGATTCGAGCAGGGGTGATCAGCCCCAGCATTTT.

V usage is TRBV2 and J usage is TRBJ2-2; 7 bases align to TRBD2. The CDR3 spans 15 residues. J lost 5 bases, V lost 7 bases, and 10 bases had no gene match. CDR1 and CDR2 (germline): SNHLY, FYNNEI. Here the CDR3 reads CASKVQREGTGELFF. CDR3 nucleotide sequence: TGTGCCAGCAAGGTCCAGCGGGAAGGGACCGGGGAGCTGTTTTTT. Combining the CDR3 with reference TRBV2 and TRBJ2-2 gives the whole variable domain EPEVTQTPSHQVTQMGQEVILRCVPISNHLYFYWYRQILGQKVEFLVSFYNNEISEKSEIFDDQFSVERPDGSNFTLKIRSTKLEDSAMYFCASKVQREGTGELFFGEGSRLTVL.

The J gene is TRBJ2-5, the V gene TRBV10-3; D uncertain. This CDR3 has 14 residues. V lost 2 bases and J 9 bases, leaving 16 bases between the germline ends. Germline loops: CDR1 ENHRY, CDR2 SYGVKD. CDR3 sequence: CAISETPEPGAQYF. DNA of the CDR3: TGTGCCATCAGTGAGACCCCGGAACCCGGAGCCCAGTACTTC.

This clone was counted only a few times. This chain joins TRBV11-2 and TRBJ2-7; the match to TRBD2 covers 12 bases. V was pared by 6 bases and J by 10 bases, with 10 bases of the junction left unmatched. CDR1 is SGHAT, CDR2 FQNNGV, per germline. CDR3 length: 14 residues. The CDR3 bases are TGTGCCAGCAGTCTGGTAGCTAGCGGGAGGGGACAGTACTTC. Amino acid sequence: CASSLVASGRGQYF.

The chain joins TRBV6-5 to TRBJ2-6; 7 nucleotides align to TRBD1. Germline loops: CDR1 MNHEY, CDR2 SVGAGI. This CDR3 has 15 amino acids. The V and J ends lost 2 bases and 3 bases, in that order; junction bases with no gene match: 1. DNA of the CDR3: TGTGCCAGCAGTTACAGGGGGCTTGGGGCCAACGTCCTGACTTTC. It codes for CASSYRGLGANVLTF.

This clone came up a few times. The CDR3 region is CASSSDRGVGAQHF. The CDR3 coding sequence is TGCGCCAGCAGCTCAGACAGGGGTGTTGGGGCCCAGCATTTT. V is TRBV4-1 and J is TRBJ1-5, with 8 bases identical to TRBD1. V lost 5 bases and J lost 11; bases outside the gene matches: 11. This CDR3 is 14 amino acids long. From germline, CDR1 is MGHRA and CDR2 YSYEKL.

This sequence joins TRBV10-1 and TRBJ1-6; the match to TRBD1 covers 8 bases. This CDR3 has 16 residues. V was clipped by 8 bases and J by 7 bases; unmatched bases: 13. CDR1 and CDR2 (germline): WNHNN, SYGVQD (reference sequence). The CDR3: CASSVGTGLGNSPLHF. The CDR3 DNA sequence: TGCGCCAGCTCCGTCGGGACAGGCCTGGGGAATTCACCCCTCCACTTT.

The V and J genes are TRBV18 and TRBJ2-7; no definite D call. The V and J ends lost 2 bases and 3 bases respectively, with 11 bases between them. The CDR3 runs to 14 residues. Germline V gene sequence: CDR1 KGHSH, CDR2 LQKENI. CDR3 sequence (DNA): TGTGCCAGCTCACCATCTGCTCCCTACTACGAGCAGTACTTC. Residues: CASSPSAPYYEQYF. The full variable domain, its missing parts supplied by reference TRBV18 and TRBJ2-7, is NAGVMQNPRHLVRRRGQEARLRCSPMKGHSHVYWYRQLPEEGLKFMVYLQKENIIDESGMPKERFSAEFPKEGPSILRIQQVVRGDSAAYFCASSPSAPYYEQYFGPGTRLTVT.

CDR3 DNA sequence: TGTGCCACCAGTGATGAGGGTTGGGAGTCTGGGGGGACTAGCGCCGTCGGCGAGCAGTACTTC. Amino acid sequence: CATSDEGWESGGTSAVGEQYF. The chain recombines TRBV24-1 with TRBJ2-7; 10 bases are shared with TRBD2. The trim removed 3 bases at V and 6 bases at J, leaving 25 bases unmatched. Germline V gives CDR1 KGHDR, CDR2 SFDVKD. CDR3 length: 21 amino acids.

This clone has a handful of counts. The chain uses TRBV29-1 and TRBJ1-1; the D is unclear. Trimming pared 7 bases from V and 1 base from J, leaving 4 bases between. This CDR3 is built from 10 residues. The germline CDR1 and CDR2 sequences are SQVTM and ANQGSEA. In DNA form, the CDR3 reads TGCAGCGCCCGGAACACTGAAGCTTTCTTT. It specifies CSARNTEAFF.

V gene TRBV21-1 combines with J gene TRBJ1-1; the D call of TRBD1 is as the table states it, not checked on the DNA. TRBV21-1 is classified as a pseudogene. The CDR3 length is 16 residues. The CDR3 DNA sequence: TGTGCCAGCAGCAAAATGGACAGGGTTATGAACACTGAAGCTTTCTTT. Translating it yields CASSKMDRVMNTEAFF.

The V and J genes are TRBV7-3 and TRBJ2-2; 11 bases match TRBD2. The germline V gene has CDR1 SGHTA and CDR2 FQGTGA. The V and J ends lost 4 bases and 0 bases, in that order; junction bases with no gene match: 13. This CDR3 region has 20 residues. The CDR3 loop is CASSSISGRGRSSNTGELFF. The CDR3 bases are TGTGCCAGCAGCTCGATTAGCGGGAGGGGTCGAAGTTCGAACACCGGGGAGCTGTTTTTT.

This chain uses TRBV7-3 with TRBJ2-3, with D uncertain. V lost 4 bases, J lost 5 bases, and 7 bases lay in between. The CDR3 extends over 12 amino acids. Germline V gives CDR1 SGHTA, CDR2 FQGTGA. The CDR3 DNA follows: TGTGCCAGCAGCTCGTACGGAGATACGCAGTATTTT. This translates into CASSSYGDTQYF.

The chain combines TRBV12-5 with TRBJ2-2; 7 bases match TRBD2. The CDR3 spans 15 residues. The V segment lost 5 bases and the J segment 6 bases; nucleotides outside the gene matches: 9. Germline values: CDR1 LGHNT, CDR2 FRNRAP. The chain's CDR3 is CASGPLAWGAGELFF. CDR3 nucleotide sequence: TGTGCTAGTGGTCCACTAGCGTGGGGAGCCGGGGAGCTGTTTTTT.

CDR3 bases: TGTGCCAGCAGCCAATCGGACACCTTAGCCAAAAACATTCAGTACTTC. Its protein product is CASSQSDTLAKNIQYF. The chain joins TRBV3-1 (or the pseudogene TRBV3-2) to TRBJ2-4; possibly TRBD1 for D (5 bases). CDR1 LGHDT and CDR2 YNNKEL come from the germline V gene (reference sequence). Trimming took 2 bases from V and 0 from J, leaving 11 bases between them. The CDR3 contains 16 residues.

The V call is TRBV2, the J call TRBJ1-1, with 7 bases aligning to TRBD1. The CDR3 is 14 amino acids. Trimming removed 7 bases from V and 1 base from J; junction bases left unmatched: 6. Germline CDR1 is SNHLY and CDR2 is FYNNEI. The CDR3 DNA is TGTGCCAGCACCCAGGGACAGCAGAACACTGAAGCTTTCTTT. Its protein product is CASTQGQQNTEAFF.

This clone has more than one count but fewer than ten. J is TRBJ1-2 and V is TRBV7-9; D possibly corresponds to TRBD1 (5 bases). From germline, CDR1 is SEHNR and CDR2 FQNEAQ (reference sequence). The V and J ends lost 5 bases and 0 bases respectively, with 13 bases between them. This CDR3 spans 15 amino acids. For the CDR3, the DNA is TGTGCCAGCAGCCCAGACAGTACTACTAACTATGGCTACACCTTC. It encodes CASSPDSTTNYGYTF.